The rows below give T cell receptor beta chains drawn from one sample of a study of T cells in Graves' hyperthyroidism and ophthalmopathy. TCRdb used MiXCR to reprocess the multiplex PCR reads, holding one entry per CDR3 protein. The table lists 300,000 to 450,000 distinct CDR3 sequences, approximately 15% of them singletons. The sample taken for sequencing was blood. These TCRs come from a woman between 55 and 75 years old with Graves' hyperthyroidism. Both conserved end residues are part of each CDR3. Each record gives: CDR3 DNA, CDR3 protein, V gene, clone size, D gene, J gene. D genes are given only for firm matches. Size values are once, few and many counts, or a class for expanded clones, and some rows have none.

DNA: TGTGCCAGCAGCTTCGACGGGAGCTCCTACAATGAGCAGTTCTTC
CDR3: CASSFDGSSYNEQFF
V: TRBV11-3
size: many
D: -
J: TRBJ2-1

DNA: TGTGCCAGCAGCCCAACGGGGACTAGCGGGAGGGTCGATGAGACCCAGTACTTC
CDR3: CASSPTGTSGRVDETQYF
V: TRBV7-8
size: many
D: TRBD2
J: TRBJ2-5

DNA: TGTGCCAGTATTGGACAGGTTTTCAATGAGCAGTTCTTC
CDR3: CASIGQVFNEQFF
V: TRBV19
size: -
D: TRBD1
J: TRBJ2-1

DNA: TGTGCCAGCAGCACGGACAGGGCCCCGGGCAATGAGCAGTTCTTC
CDR3: CASSTDRAPGNEQFF
V: TRBV7-9
size: many
D: TRBD1
J: TRBJ2-1

DNA: TGCGCCAGCAGCCACCCCCTGAGCACCGGGGAGCTGTTTTTT
CDR3: CASSHPLSTGELFF
V: TRBV5-1
size: -
D: -
J: TRBJ2-2

DNA: TGCAGTGCTTCCGGGACTAGTAACACCGGGGAGCTGTTTTTT
CDR3: CSASGTSNTGELFF
V: TRBV20-1
size: many
D: TRBD2
J: TRBJ2-2

DNA: TGTGCCAGCACTGAGGGACTAGCGGGAGTCGAGCAGTACTTC
CDR3: CASTEGLAGVEQYF
V: TRBV6-2/TRBV6-3
size: -
D: TRBD2
J: TRBJ2-7

DNA: TGTGCCTGGAGTTTGGGGTTGAACACTGAAGCTTTCTTT
CDR3: CAWSLGLNTEAFF
V: TRBV30
size: many
D: -
J: TRBJ1-1

DNA: TGTGCCAGCAGTTTAGCTGGACAAGGGGGAGGTACGCAGTATTTT
CDR3: CASSLAGQGGGTQYF
V: TRBV12-3/TRBV12-4
size: many
D: -
J: TRBJ2-3

DNA: TGTGCCAGCAGCCGGGGCGTCACCTACAATGAGCAGTTCTTC
CDR3: CASSRGVTYNEQFF
V: TRBV11-2
size: few
D: -
J: TRBJ2-1

DNA: TGCAGTGGTGAGGGCGGCGAGACCCAGTACTTC
CDR3: CSGEGGETQYF
V: TRBV20-1
size: -
D: -
J: TRBJ2-5

DNA: TGTGCCAGCAGTTCGACAGGGGATAAAGGGAACATTCAGTACTTC
CDR3: CASSSTGDKGNIQYF
V: TRBV28
size: -
D: TRBD1
J: TRBJ2-4

DNA: TGCGCCAGGGGACGGCCGGGCAGCAATCAGCCCCAGCATTTT
CDR3: CARGRPGSNQPQHF
V: TRBV5-1
size: many
D: -
J: TRBJ1-5

DNA: TGTGCCATCAGTGAACCCCAGGTGAACACTGAAGCTTTCTTT
CDR3: CAISEPQVNTEAFF
V: TRBV10-3
size: many
D: -
J: TRBJ1-1

DNA: TGTGCCAGCAGCCCTCCCTCAAGCGGGAGCTTCAACAATGAGCAGTTCTTC
CDR3: CASSPPSSGSFNNEQFF
V: TRBV12-3/TRBV12-4
size: many
D: TRBD2
J: TRBJ2-1

DNA: TGTGCCAGCTCACCGGCAGGGGGAAACACTGAAGCTTTCTTT
CDR3: CASSPAGGNTEAFF
V: TRBV18
size: many
D: TRBD1
J: TRBJ1-1

DNA: TGTGCCAGCAGTCAGACAAGCGGGAGACTATACAATGAGCAGTTCTTC
CDR3: CASSQTSGRLYNEQFF
V: TRBV6-1
size: many
D: TRBD2
J: TRBJ2-1

DNA: TGTGCCAGCATTGGGACAGGGGGAAGATCTAGCACAGATACGCAGTATTTT
CDR3: CASIGTGGRSSTDTQYF
V: TRBV2
size: many
D: TRBD1
J: TRBJ2-3

DNA: TGTGCCAGCAGTAGGCGGGAAATTTCGGATACGCAGTATTTT
CDR3: CASSRREISDTQYF
V: TRBV12-3/TRBV12-4
size: many
D: -
J: TRBJ2-3

DNA: TGTGCCAGCAGTCCCCCCTGGAACTCACCCCTCCACTTT
CDR3: CASSPPWNSPLHF
V: TRBV12-3/TRBV12-4
size: few
D: -
J: TRBJ1-6

DNA: TGTGCCAGCTCACCGCGGCCCCGGGATGACCAGTACTTC
CDR3: CASSPRPRDDQYF
V: TRBV18
size: many
D: -
J: TRBJ2-5

DNA: TGTGCCAGCAGCCCCGACATGGGAAAGGGCTACGAGCAGTACTTC
CDR3: CASSPDMGKGYEQYF
V: TRBV11-2
size: many
D: -
J: TRBJ2-7

DNA: TGTGCCAGCAGGACCGCCAGGCGCTCAAACTATGGCTACACCTTC
CDR3: CASRTARRSNYGYTF
V: TRBV12-3/TRBV12-4
size: few
D: -
J: TRBJ1-2

DNA: TGCGCCAGCAGTGAGTCAATTGTAGGGTCCTACGAGCAGTACTTC
CDR3: CASSESIVGSYEQYF
V: TRBV10-1
size: many
D: -
J: TRBJ2-7

DNA: TGTGCCAGCAGTTTCCGGACGGGCGTTTCCTACGAGCAGTACTTC
CDR3: CASSFRTGVSYEQYF
V: TRBV6-1
size: many
D: -
J: TRBJ2-7

DNA: TGTGCCAGCAGTGAACCCGCAGGGGGGGTTAGTTCACCCCTCCACTTT
CDR3: CASSEPAGGVSSPLHF
V: TRBV25-1
size: many
D: TRBD1
J: TRBJ1-6